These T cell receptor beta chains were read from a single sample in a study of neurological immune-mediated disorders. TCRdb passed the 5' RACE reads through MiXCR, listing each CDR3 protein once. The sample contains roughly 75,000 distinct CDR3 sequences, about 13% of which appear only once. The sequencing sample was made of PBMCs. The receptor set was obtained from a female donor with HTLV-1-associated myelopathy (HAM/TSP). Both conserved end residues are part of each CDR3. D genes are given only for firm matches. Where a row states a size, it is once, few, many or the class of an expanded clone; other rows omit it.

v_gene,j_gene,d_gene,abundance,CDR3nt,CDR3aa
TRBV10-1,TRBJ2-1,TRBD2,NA,TGCGCCAGCAGTGACGGACTAGCGGGGGGTGAGCAGTTCTTC,CASSDGLAGGEQFF
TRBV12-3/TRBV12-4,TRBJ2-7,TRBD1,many,TGTGCCAGCAACCCCGGACAGGGCGGGGACGAGCAGTACTTC,CASNPGQGGDEQYF
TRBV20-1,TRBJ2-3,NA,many,TGCAGTGCTATTACAGATACGCAGTATTTT,CSAITDTQYF
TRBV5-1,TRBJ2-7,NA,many,TGCGCCAGCAGCCCAGGGGATTCGGTGAGTGAGCAGTACTTC,CASSPGDSVSEQYF
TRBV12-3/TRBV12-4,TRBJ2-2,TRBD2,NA,TGTGCCAGCAGCCGGGAGGGGTACACCGGGGAGCTGTTTTTT,CASSREGYTGELFF
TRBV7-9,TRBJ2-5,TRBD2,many,TGTGCCAGCAGCCCCACTAGCGGGGGGGCCCTGGAGACCCAGTACTTC,CASSPTSGGALETQYF
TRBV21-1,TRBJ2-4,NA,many,TGTGCCAGCAGCAAAGCTAATATAAGGGGGCGGAAAGTAGCCAAAAACATTCAGTACTTC,CASSKANIRGRKVAKNIQYF
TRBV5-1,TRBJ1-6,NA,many,TGCGCCAGCAGCTTCGGGACATCCACTCGTAGTAATTCACCCCTCCACTTT,CASSFGTSTRSNSPLHF
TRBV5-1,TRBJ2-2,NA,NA,TGCGCCAGCAGCCTTAGACCCGACTATGGCGACACCGGGGAGCTGTTTTTT,CASSLRPDYGDTGELFF
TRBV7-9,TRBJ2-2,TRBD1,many,TGTGCCAGCCCCCCGGACAGGGTCACCGGGGAGCTGTTTTTT,CASPPDRVTGELFF
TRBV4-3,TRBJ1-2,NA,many,TGCGCCAGCAGCAAAGATGTCCTAGGGTTTAAGGGCTACACCTTC,CASSKDVLGFKGYTF
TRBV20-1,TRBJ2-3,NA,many,TGCAGTGCTATCAGAGGGGGGGGCACAGATACGCAGTATTTT,CSAIRGGGTDTQYF
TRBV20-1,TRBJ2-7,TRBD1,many,TGCAGTGCTGAAATTCCGGGACAGGGGCGTTACGAGCAGTACTTC,CSAEIPGQGRYEQYF
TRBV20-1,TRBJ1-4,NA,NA,TGCAGTGCTACCAGGGAAAGGCTGGCTAAAAAACTGTTTTTT,CSATRERLAKKLFF
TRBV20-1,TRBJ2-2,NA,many,TGCAGTGCTAGAGTCCCCGGGACACCAAACACCGGGGAGCTGTTTTTT,CSARVPGTPNTGELFF
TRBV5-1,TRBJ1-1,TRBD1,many,TGCGCCAGCAGCCCGGTGGGACAGGGGACGACTGAAGCTTTCTTT,CASSPVGQGTTEAFF
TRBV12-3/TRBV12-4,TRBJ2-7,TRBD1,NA,TGTGCCAGCAATTCCGGGACAGGGAAGGCCAACGAGCAGTACTTC,CASNSGTGKANEQYF
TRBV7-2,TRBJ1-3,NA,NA,TGTGCCAGCAGCCTCCCCCCTGGCTCTGGAAAAACAATATATTTT,CASSLPPGSGKTIYF
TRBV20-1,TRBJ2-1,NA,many,TGCAGTGCCAAAAGGGGGGGGGCCTACAATGAGCAGTTCTTC,CSAKRGGAYNEQFF
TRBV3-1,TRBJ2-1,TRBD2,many,TGTGCCAGCAGCCCCCGCAGTGTGGGCGGGGGTTACAATGAGCAGTTCTTC,CASSPRSVGGGYNEQFF
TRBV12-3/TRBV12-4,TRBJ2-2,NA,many,TGTGCCAGCAGATCCGGGGAGCTGTTTTTT,CASRSGELFF
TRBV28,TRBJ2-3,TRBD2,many,TGTGCCAGCAGGATACTAGCGGGAGGCACAGATACGCAGTATTTT,CASRILAGGTDTQYF
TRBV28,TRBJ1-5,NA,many,TGTGCCAGCAAGAAAGGGGGGGGGGAGAGTCAGCCCCAGCATTTT,CASKKGGGESQPQHF
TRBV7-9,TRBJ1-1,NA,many,TGTGCCAGCAGCCTAGACAGAGGAGCTGAAGCTTTCTTT,CASSLDRGAEAFF
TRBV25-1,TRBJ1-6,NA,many,TGTGCCAGCAGCGGACAGTTACGGAATTCACCCCTCCACTTT,CASSGQLRNSPLHF
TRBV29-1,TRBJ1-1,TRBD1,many,TGCAGCGGTGACAGGGACGACACTGAAGCTTTCTTT,CSGDRDDTEAFF
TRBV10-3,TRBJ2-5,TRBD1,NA,TGTGCCACAAAGGGGGCGACCCAGTACTTC,CATKGATQYF
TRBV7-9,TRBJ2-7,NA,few,TGTGCCAGCACCGGGAGTGGGCAGGGGCCCTACGAGCAGTACTTC,CASTGSGQGPYEQYF
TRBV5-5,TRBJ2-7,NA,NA,TGTGCCAGCAGATTGGTCGGGGGCGCCGGTTACGAGCAATACTTC,CASRLVGGAGYEQYF
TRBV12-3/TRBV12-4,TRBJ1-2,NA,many,TGTGCCAGCAGTTCAGGACAGAACTATGGCTACACCTTC,CASSSGQNYGYTF
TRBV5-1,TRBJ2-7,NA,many,TGCGCCAGCAGCGATTTTGCTAAGGGCTCCTACGAGCAGTACTTC,CASSDFAKGSYEQYF
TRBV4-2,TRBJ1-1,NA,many,TGTGCCAGCAAATCCTCCTGGCAGGGTGAAGCTTTCTTT,CASKSSWQGEAFF
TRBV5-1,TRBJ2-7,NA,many,TGCGCCAGCAGCGTTGAGAGTCTCTACGAGCAGTACTTC,CASSVESLYEQYF
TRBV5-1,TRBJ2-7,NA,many,TGCGCCAGCAATGCGCACGGCTCCTACGAGCAGTACTTC,CASNAHGSYEQYF
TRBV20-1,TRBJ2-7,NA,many,TGCAGTGCTAGACAGGGGGCGGGAGACGAGCAGTACTTC,CSARQGAGDEQYF
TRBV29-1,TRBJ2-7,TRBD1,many,TGCAGCGTGGCCCGGGACAGGGGCGCGGGGGAGCAGTACTTC,CSVARDRGAGEQYF
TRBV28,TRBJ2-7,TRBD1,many,TGTGCCAGCAGTTTAGTTGACAGGGGGCTTCGGTACGAGCAGTACTTC,CASSLVDRGLRYEQYF
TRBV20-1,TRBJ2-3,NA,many,TGCAGTGCTAGCTTCGATACGCAGTATTTT,CSASFDTQYF
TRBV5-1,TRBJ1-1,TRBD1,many,TGCGCCAGCAGGGGACAGGGCTTGAACACTGAAGCTTTCTTT,CASRGQGLNTEAFF
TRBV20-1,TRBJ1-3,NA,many,TGCAGTGCTAGAGATATCAGGACAGAAACCATATATTTT,CSARDIRTETIYF
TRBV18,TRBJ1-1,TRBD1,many,TGTGCCAGCTCACAAAAAACAGGGGCCATGATTGTCACTGAAGCTTTCTTT,CASSQKTGAMIVTEAFF
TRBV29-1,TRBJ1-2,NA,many,TGCAGCGTTTACAGGGATTATGGCTACACCTTC,CSVYRDYGYTF
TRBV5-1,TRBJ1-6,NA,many,TGCGCCAGCAGCTTGGATCAGGGCATGCGCTCACCCCTCCACTTT,CASSLDQGMRSPLHF
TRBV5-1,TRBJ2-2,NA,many,TGCGCCAGCAGCTTCCAGGGATCGGACACCGGGGAGCTGTTTTTT,CASSFQGSDTGELFF
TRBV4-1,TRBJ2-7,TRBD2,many,TGCGCCAGCAGCCAAGATTCGGCAGGGAGGGCCTACGAGCAGTACTTC,CASSQDSAGRAYEQYF
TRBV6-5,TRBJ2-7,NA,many,TGTGCCAGCAGTGGCCCAGGGGGGCGCGAGCAGTACTTC,CASSGPGGREQYF
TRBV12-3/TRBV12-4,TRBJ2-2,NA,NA,TGTGCCAGCAGTTTGTCAGACCACACCGGGGAGCTGTTTTTT,CASSLSDHTGELFF
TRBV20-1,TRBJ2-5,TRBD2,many,TGCAGTGCTAGTTTAGCGGGGGGTGGTGAGACCCAGTACTTC,CSASLAGGGETQYF
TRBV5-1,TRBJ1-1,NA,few,TGCGCCAGCAGCTTTCCGGGGGCCCGGAATGAAGCTTTCTTT,CASSFPGARNEAFF
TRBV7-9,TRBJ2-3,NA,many,TGTGCCAGCAGCTTAGGACTTCGGGACAAAGATACGCAGTATTTT,CASSLGLRDKDTQYF
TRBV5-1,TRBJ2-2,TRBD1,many,TGCGCCAGCAGCTCAATGGGCGCGGGACAGGGGTCCACCGGGGAGCTGTTTTTT,CASSSMGAGQGSTGELFF
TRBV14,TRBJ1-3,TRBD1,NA,TGTGCCAGCAGCCCTGGGACAGGGTTTGGAAACACCATATATTTT,CASSPGTGFGNTIYF
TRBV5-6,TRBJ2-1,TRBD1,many,TGTGCCAGCAGCTTGGATGGGACAGGGGATTGGAATGAGCAGTTCTTC,CASSLDGTGDWNEQFF
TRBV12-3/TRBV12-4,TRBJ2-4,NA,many,TGTGCCAGCAGTTTTCTCGGAGGGGTCCTTCAGTACTTC,CASSFLGGVLQYF
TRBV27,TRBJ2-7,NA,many,TGTGCCAGCAGCCAGGGGAACTACGAGCAGTACTTC,CASSQGNYEQYF
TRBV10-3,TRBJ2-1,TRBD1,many,TGTGCCATCAGTGAGTCAAGGGGGCATGAGCAGTTCTTC,CAISESRGHEQFF
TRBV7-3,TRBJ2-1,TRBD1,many,TGTGCCAGCAGCTTAGGGACAGGATCCTACAATGAGCAGTTCTTC,CASSLGTGSYNEQFF
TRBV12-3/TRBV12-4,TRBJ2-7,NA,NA,TGTGCCAGTAACGTCCACGGCCTCCCCGAGCAGTACTTC,CASNVHGLPEQYF
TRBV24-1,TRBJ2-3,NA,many,TGTGCCACCAGTGATTTGGAGTCAATGGGGCTTACAGATACGCAGTATTTT,CATSDLESMGLTDTQYF
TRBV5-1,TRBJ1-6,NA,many,TGCGCCAGCAGCTTGGCCCCGATCCATAATTCACCCCTCCACTTT,CASSLAPIHNSPLHF